Presented here are 23 T cell receptor beta chains from one specimen sequenced in a study of post-analysis software for immune sequencing data. Study-wide results and caveats: Patients used four to six TRBV segments, including TRBV5-6, TRBV5-1 and TRBV20-1, more often than controls.

Unique molecular identifiers had been added to the TCR beta cDNA libraries. Via MiXCR, TCRdb re-called the PCR reads, giving one row per CDR3 protein. The table lists hundreds of thousands of distinct CDR3 sequences, roughly 27% of them singletons, with around 0.56% in the top ten. These TCRs' antigens remain unknown. The sample comprised blood. The receptors here all came from a girl under 18 with multiple sclerosis.

The rearrangement links TRBV4-1 to TRBJ2-3; possibly TRBD2 for D (6 bases). The CDR3 consists of 18 residues. The V end lost 1 base, the J end lost 5 bases, and 22 bases lay between the germline ends. Per the germline V gene, CDR1 is MGHRA and CDR2 is YSYEKL. CDR3 region: CASSQGFQAGPALDTQYF. CDR3 bases: TGCGCCAGCAGCCAAGGATTCCAGGCGGGGCCGGCCTTAGATACGCAGTATTTT.

This clonotype was counted ten times or more. V is TRBV29-1 and J is TRBJ2-5; TRBD2 might be the D (6 bases). CDR1 is SQVTM, CDR2 ANQGSEA, per germline. This CDR3 has 12 amino acids. Trimming shortened V by 6 bases and J by 4 bases, and 12 bases separated the two germline ends. The CDR3 region is CSVKGLGETQYF. The DNA of the CDR3 is TGCAGCGTCAAGGGACTGGGAGAGACCCAGTACTTC. The whole variable domain, remainder taken from reference TRBV29-1 and TRBJ2-5, is SAVISQKPSRDICQRGTSLTIQCQVDSQVTMMFWYRQQPGQSLTLIATANQGSEATYESGFVIDKFPISRPNLTFSTLTVSNMSPEDSSIYLCSVKGLGETQYFGPGTRLLVL.

The chain combines TRBV5-1 with TRBJ2-3; D might be TRBD1 (5 bases). Trimming took 0 bases from V and 2 from J, leaving 13 bases between them. Germline V gene data show CDR1 as SGHRS and CDR2 as YFSETQ. This CDR3 contains 16 residues. CDR3 protein: CASSLAKGPTTDTQYF. In DNA form, the CDR3 reads TGCGCCAGCAGCTTGGCCAAGGGGCCCACCACAGATACGCAGTATTTT.

This clonotype has more than one count but fewer than ten. The chain has TRBV6-4 and TRBJ2-3; D is ambiguous. Germline V gene data show CDR1 as MRHNA and CDR2 as SNTAGT. Trimming left V 2 bases short and J 0 bases short, with 9 bases between. The CDR3 runs 15 residues. The CDR3 sequence is CASSDGLVSTDTQYF. The CDR3 DNA reads TGTGCCAGCAGTGACGGGCTAGTGAGCACAGATACGCAGTATTTT.

V usage is TRBV6-2 or TRBV6-3 and J usage is TRBJ2-1, with D maybe TRBD2 (6 bases). The germline V gene has CDR1 MNHEY and CDR2 SVGEGT. The CDR3 sequence is 14 residues long. Trimming stripped 7 bases from V and 5 bases from J, with 15 bases between. CDR3 bases: TGTGCCAGCACTCCCTGGCGGGGCCACAATGAGCAGTTCTTC. Its translation is CASTPWRGHNEQFF.

The chain uses TRBV10-3 and TRBJ2-5; D is possibly TRBD1 (6 bases). Germline V gene lookup returns CDR1 ENHRY and CDR2 SYGVKD. V was shortened by 9 bases and J by 4 bases, with 24 bases between the two germline ends. This CDR3 region has 16 residues. The CDR3 is CAIGDTARLPGETQYF. The CDR3 DNA is TGTGCCATAGGGGACACGGCTCGTTTACCCGGAGAGACCCAGTACTTC.

The chain joins TRBV20-1 to TRBJ2-7; TRBD2 matches at 11 bases. V lost 1 base and J lost 4; bases outside the gene matches: 9. There are 16 residues in the CDR3. Per the germline V gene, CDR1 is DFQATT and CDR2 is SNEGSKA (reference sequence). The CDR3 protein is CSARAASGGRTYEQYF. In DNA, the CDR3 is TGCAGTGCTAGAGCGGCTAGCGGGGGGAGAACTTACGAGCAGTACTTC.

The J gene is TRBJ2-7, the V gene TRBV7-2; D gene ambiguous. With the DNA end fitting TRBJ2-5 better, the J assignment may be wrong. The CDR3 is 13 residues long. Per germline, CDR1 SGHTA and CDR2 FQGNSA. The CDR3 here is CASSVQMGETQYF. In DNA, the CDR3 is TGTGCCAGCAGCGTGCAAATGGGAGAGACCCAGTACTTC.

This clonotype was seen more than once but under ten times. CDR3 in DNA: TGCAGTGCTAGTACTTACGAGCAGTACTTC. Its protein product is CSASTYEQYF. The chain has TRBV20-1 and TRBJ2-7; no clear D. Trimming took 3 bases from V and 4 from J, leaving 4 bases between them. The CDR3 totals 10 residues. Germline-derived CDR1 and CDR2 are DFQATT and SNEGSKA (reference sequence).

About this clonotype itself: The conserved phenylalanine or tryptophan normally closing the CDR3 is absent here, so this likely arose from a read error. The DNA is omitted, as the CDR3 cannot be located on it reliably, and the CDR3 follows TCRdb's listing. The chain links TRBV29-1 to TRBJ2-3; TRBD1, the table's D call, was not compared with the DNA. The CDR3 comprises 15 residues, both ends counted. From germline, CDR1 is SQVTM and CDR2 ANQGSEA. CDR3 protein: CSVELTRDSTDTRYL.

This clonotype was detected only a few times. J is TRBJ2-5 and V is TRBV15; D might be TRBD1 (5 bases). TRBJ2-7 matches the DNA end more closely, so the J call is doubtful. This CDR3 is built from 13 residues. CDR1 and CDR2 (germline): LNHNV, YYDKDF (reference sequence). For the CDR3, the DNA is TGTGCCACCAGCAGAGAAGGGGACTACGAGCAGTACTTC. Protein product: CATSREGDYEQYF.

The chain links TRBV29-1 to TRBJ2-1; no clear D. Germline CDR1 is SQVTM and CDR2 is ANQGSEA. The length of the CDR3 is 17 residues. The V gene lost 3 bases and the J gene lost 8 bases, with 26 bases spanning the gap. As DNA, the CDR3 is TGCAGCGTTGATGGTATAGGAATCCACCAAAAAAGGGATGAGCAGTTCTTC. This encodes CSVDGIGIHQKRDEQFF.

This clonotype was detected only a few times. This chain uses TRBV7-9 with TRBJ2-3, with unresolved D. The germline gives CDR1 SEHNR, CDR2 FQNEAQ (reference sequence). The V end was cut by 7 bases, the J end by 10 bases, with 18 bases between. The CDR3 runs to 13 residues. CDR3 coding DNA: TGTGCCAGCACCACACTTTCCCTACCTCCGCAGTATTTT. This encodes CASTTLSLPPQYF.

The sample holds many counts of this clonotype. The V call is TRBV6-6, the J call TRBJ2-7; 8 bases map to TRBD2. Germline assignment: CDR1 MNHNY and CDR2 SVGAGI (reference sequence). Trimming at V came to 8 bases and at J to 7 bases, leaving 10 bases not matched to a gene. This CDR3 has 13 amino acids. CDR3 nucleotides: TGTGCCAGCCACCCGGGCGGGGGGAGTGAGCAGTACTTC. Translating it yields CASHPGGGSEQYF.

The chain couples TRBV12-3 or TRBV12-4 to TRBJ2-1; no clear D gene. There are 11 residues in the CDR3. The V gene lost 6 bases and the J gene lost 5 bases, with 5 bases spanning the gap. For the CDR3, the DNA is TGTGCCAGCAGGGAACACAATGAGCAGTTCTTC. This codes for CASREHNEQFF.

This sequence joins TRBV6-6 and TRBJ2-5, with a possible D match to TRBD1 (5 bases). Germline CDR1 and CDR2: MNHNY and SVGAGI (reference sequence). The CDR3 covers 14 residues. Trimming cost V 8 bases and J 0 bases, with 13 bases left between them. The CDR3 protein is CASGSQVNQETQYF. The CDR3 nucleotides are TGTGCCAGCGGATCACAGGTGAACCAAGAGACCCAGTACTTC.

Concerning this clonotype itself: One junction end does not reproduce the germline sequence, and a read error may be involved. The chain uses TRBV20-1 and TRBJ2-7; 10 nucleotides match TRBD2. The CDR3 totals 15 residues. CDR1 and CDR2 (germline): DFQATT, SNEGSKA (reference sequence). CDR3 residues: CSARDLAGDMAERYF. CDR3 bases: TGCAGTGCTAGAGATCTAGCGGGAGATATGGCCGAGCGGTACTTC.

Turning to this clonotype: The junction shows a germline mismatch at one end, possibly a read error. V usage is TRBV5-5 and J usage is TRBJ1-1; no definite D call. Per germline, CDR1 SGHKS and CDR2 YYEKEE (reference sequence). The CDR3 runs to 14 residues. CDR3 loop: CASSLLPERTEAFF. CDR3 DNA: TGTGCCAGCAGCTTGCTCCCCGAACGGACTGAGGCTTTCTTT.

The rearrangement links TRBV6-5 to TRBJ2-1, with 9 positions matching TRBD2. Trimming cost V 5 bases and J 12 bases; bases outside gene matches: 8. Germline assignment: CDR1 MNHEY and CDR2 SVGAGI. The CDR3 contains 13 residues. Here the CDR3 DNA reads TGTGCCAGCAGTCCGGCAGCGGGGGGTGTGCAGTTCTTC. Translating it yields CASSPAAGGVQFF.

CDR3 coding DNA: TGTGCCAGCAGTTCCCATCCCGGGACAGGGCCGTACACCTTC. Translating gives CASSSHPGTGPYTF. The chain employs TRBV6-1 and TRBJ1-2, with 9 bases aligning to TRBD1. The CDR3 consists of 14 residues. Trimming cost V 5 bases and J 11 bases; bases outside gene matches: 12. CDR1 MNHNS and CDR2 SASEGT come from the germline V gene.

The gene calls are TRBV6-6 and TRBJ2-3, with D maybe TRBD1 (5 bases). Trimming removed 7 bases from V and 4 bases from J, with 12 bases in between. The germline gives CDR1 MNHNY, CDR2 SVGAGI (reference sequence). The CDR3 contains 13 residues. Here the CDR3 reads CASNRQTADTQYF. In DNA, the CDR3 is TGTGCCAGCAACCGCCAGACAGCAGATACGCAGTATTTT.

This clonotype has more than one count but fewer than ten. The V gene is TRBV7-2, the J gene TRBJ2-3; D call uncertain. The V gene lost 5 bases and the J gene lost 3 bases, with 15 bases spanning the gap. In germline, CDR1 is SGHTA, CDR2 FQGNSA. The CDR3 loop spans 15 amino acids. The CDR3: CASSPLGGTTDTQYF. Here the CDR3 DNA reads TGTGCCAGCAGCCCTCTGGGCGGAACAACAGATACGCAGTATTTT.

The chain is built from TRBV7-8 and TRBJ2-1; TRBD2 might be the D (6 bases). CDR1 is SGHVS, CDR2 FQNEAQ, per germline. Trimming removed 3 bases from V and 3 bases from J, with 9 bases in between. The CDR3 length is 14 residues. CDR3 amino acids: CASSFAGGYNEQFF. The CDR3 DNA is TGTGCCAGCAGCTTTGCCGGGGGCTACAATGAGCAGTTCTTC.